Below, 31 T cell receptor beta chains from the same sample are listed, as sequenced in a study of beta chain features in type 1 diabetes. Study-wide findings and caveats: The study found moderately but significantly shorter TCRB CDR3s in all four CD4+ subsets of Type 1 diabetes patients.

Investigators reverse transcribed all isolated RNA, so they sequenced expressed TCRB transcripts. The data were produced by immunoSEQ multiplex PCR, yet TCRdb's version contains in-frame clones alone and is incomplete. The sample has 150,000 to 190,000 clones; 10% are singletons. These receptors lack a known antigen. Sequencing was carried out using central memory CD4+ T cells from blood. All receptors come from a man aged 25-45 years with type 1 diabetes.

V gene TRBV5-1 combines with J gene TRBJ2-5, with 14 nucleotides matching TRBD2. This CDR3 spans 15 amino acids. V lost 5 bases, J lost 5 bases, and 5 bases stayed unmatched. From germline, CDR1 is SGHRS and CDR2 YFSETQ. In DNA form, the CDR3 reads TGCGCCAGCAGGGGGACTAGCGGGAGAATGGAGACCCAGTACTTC. Translated, it gives CASRGTSGRMETQYF. Supplemented by reference TRBV5-1 and TRBJ2-5, the full variable domain reads KAGVTQTPRYLIKTRGQQVTLSCSPISGHRSVSWYQQTPGQGLQFLFEYFSETQRNKGNFPGRFSGRQFSNSRSEMNVSTLELGDSALYLCASRGTSGRMETQYFGPGTRLLVL.

The chain couples TRBV4-2 to TRBJ2-3; possible D gene TRBD2, 5 bases. CDR3 length: 14 amino acids. The V end lost 0 bases, the J end lost 4 bases, and 8 bases lay between the germline ends. Germline V gene data show CDR1 as LGHNA and CDR2 as YNFKEQ. CDR3: CASSQEGVADTQYF. CDR3 DNA: TGTGCCAGCAGCCAAGAGGGAGTAGCAGATACGCAGTATTTT.

The sample holds a few counts of this clone. V usage is TRBV28 and J usage is TRBJ2-7, with unresolved D. This CDR3 is 14 amino acids long. Trimming shortened V by 5 bases and J by 0 bases, and 11 bases separated the two germline ends. Per germline, CDR1 MDHEN and CDR2 SYDVKM. The CDR3 coding sequence is TGTGCCAGCAGTACAGAGCCACCCTCCTACGAGCAGTACTTC. It encodes CASSTEPPSYEQYF.

This rearrangement joins TRBV6-5 to TRBJ2-1, with 10 bases that match TRBD1. V trimming: 6 bases; J trimming: 5 bases; junction bases outside the gene matches: 7. CDR1 is MNHEY, CDR2 SVGAGI, per germline. This CDR3 spans 15 amino acids. The CDR3 nucleotides read TGTGCCAGCAGCCGTCCCGGGACAGGGGACAATGAGCAGTTCTTC. Translating gives CASSRPGTGDNEQFF.

This chain connects TRBV18 to TRBJ1-5, with TRBD1 matching 9 bases. The CDR3 covers 16 residues. Germline V lookup: CDR1 KGHSH, CDR2 LQKENI. Trimming removed 3 bases from V and 3 bases from J; junction bases left unmatched: 6. CDR3 in amino acids: CASSPLGQGDNQPQHF. CDR3 sequence (DNA): TGTGCCAGCTCACCTTTGGGACAGGGAGACAATCAGCCCCAGCATTTT.

The V call is TRBV28, the J call TRBJ2-7; no firm D call. Between the trimmed V and J ends, which lost 2 bases and 3 bases, there was a span of 8 bases. The length of the CDR3 is 13 residues. The germline gives CDR1 MDHEN, CDR2 SYDVKM. The CDR3 protein is CASSLAGGYEQYF. For the CDR3, the DNA is TGTGCCAGCAGTTTAGCAGGTGGCTACGAGCAGTACTTC.

The chain uses TRBV5-4 and TRBJ1-1; 7 bases line up with TRBD1. V shed 7 bases, J shed 0 bases, and the junction held 9 bases outside the gene matches. Germline V gene lookup returns CDR1 SGHNT and CDR2 YYREEE (reference sequence). The CDR3 runs 15 residues. In nucleotides, the CDR3 is TGTGCCAGCGGGAAGGTTGACAGGGTGAACACTGAAGCTTTCTTT. It translates to CASGKVDRVNTEAFF.

This clone was detected a few times. V usage is TRBV4-2 and J usage is TRBJ2-1; 8 positions agree with TRBD1. The junction had 4 bases not matched to a gene; V was cut back by 3 bases and J by 6 bases. CDR1 is LGHNA and CDR2 is YNFKEQ in the germline V gene. This CDR3 has 14 amino acids. CDR3 in amino acids: CASSHGQGGNEQFF. The CDR3 coding sequence is TGTGCCAGCAGCCACGGACAGGGAGGCAATGAGCAGTTCTTC.

This clone was found a few times. This chain uses TRBV11-3 with TRBJ2-2, with D perhaps matching TRBD1 (6 bases). This CDR3 contains 15 residues. Germline V gives CDR1 SGHNT, CDR2 YENEEA. Trimming pared 5 bases from V and 6 bases from J, leaving 16 bases between. The CDR3 region is CASSQNRESAGELFF. In DNA form, the CDR3 reads TGTGCCAGCAGCCAAAACAGGGAATCCGCCGGGGAGCTGTTTTTT.

The chain is built from TRBV5-1 and TRBJ2-7; 7 bases are shared with TRBD1. V trimming: 0 bases; J trimming: 2 bases; junction bases outside the gene matches: 5. Germline V lookup: CDR1 SGHRS, CDR2 YFSETQ. CDR3 length: 15 residues. The CDR3 nucleotides read TGCGCCAGCAGCTTGGACCCTGGGACAGCCTACGAGCAGTACTTC. Protein sequence: CASSLDPGTAYEQYF.

CDR3: CASSPQVEGETQYF. The CDR3 DNA sequence: TGTGCCAGCTCACCCCAGGTAGAGGGAGAGACCCAGTACTTC. V gene TRBV18 combines with J gene TRBJ2-5, with D possibly TRBD2 on 5 matching bases. The ends were cut back, 3 bases at V and 4 bases at J, with 12 bases in the middle. This CDR3 has 14 amino acids. Germline CDR1 reads KGHSH; CDR2 reads LQKENI.

This clone was detected only a few times. The chain has TRBV20-1 and TRBJ2-7, with D tentatively TRBD2 (5 bases). The length of the CDR3 is 11 residues. V lost 7 bases to trimming and J lost 3 bases, with 10 bases between them. Germline V CDR1 and CDR2: DFQATT, SNEGSKA (reference sequence). CDR3: CSGAEHYEQYF. CDR3 sequence (DNA): TGCAGTGGAGCGGAACACTACGAGCAGTACTTC.

This chain uses TRBV5-4 with TRBJ2-1; TRBD1 is a possible D gene (6 bases). The germline V gene encodes CDR1 SGHNT and CDR2 YYREEE (reference sequence). The CDR3 covers 14 residues. The V end was cut by 0 bases, the J end by 8 bases, with 12 bases between. The CDR3: CASSLDRAFDEQFF. In DNA, the CDR3 is TGTGCCAGCAGCTTGGACAGGGCGTTTGATGAGCAGTTCTTC. Using reference TRBV5-4 and TRBJ2-1 for the parts outside the CDR3, the full variable domain is ETGVTQSPTHLIKTRGQQVTLRCSSQSGHNTVSWYQQALGQGPQFIFQYYREEENGRGNFPPRFSGLQFPNYSSELNVNALELDDSALYLCASSLDRAFDEQFFGPGTRLTVL.

The chain couples TRBV29-1 to TRBJ1-4; TRBD1 matches at 9 bases. CDR1 and CDR2 from the germline V gene are SQVTM and ANQGSEA. V was pared by 8 bases and J by 8 bases, with 6 bases of the junction left unmatched. The CDR3 sequence is 12 residues long. The CDR3 DNA reads TGCAGCACTTGGACAGGGGACGAAAAACTGTTTTTT. It codes for CSTWTGDEKLFF.

This chain connects TRBV28 to TRBJ1-2; D is uncertain. Germline V gene lookup returns CDR1 MDHEN and CDR2 SYDVKM. The CDR3 consists of 12 residues. The V and J ends lost 10 bases and 0 bases respectively, with 9 bases between them. CDR3 loop: CAILRANYGYTF. CDR3 nucleotides: TGTGCCATTCTGAGAGCTAACTATGGCTACACCTTC.

The table lists this clone with a few counts. The chain uses TRBV5-1 and TRBJ1-1; possible D gene TRBD1, 6 bases. The CDR3 runs to 15 residues. V lost 0 bases to trimming and J lost 5 bases, with 14 bases between them. Germline CDR1 is SGHRS and CDR2 is YFSETQ. The chain's CDR3 is CASSLVGGAETEAFF. The CDR3 bases are TGCGCCAGCAGCTTGGTTGGGGGCGCAGAGACTGAAGCTTTCTTT.

This clone was detected only a few times. This rearrangement joins TRBV28 to TRBJ2-6; TRBD1 is a possible D gene (5 bases). Germline CDR1 reads MDHEN; CDR2 reads SYDVKM. This CDR3 comprises 14 residues. Between the trimmed V and J ends, which lost 5 bases and 1 base, there was a span of 6 bases. The CDR3: CASSQGSGANVLTF. The CDR3 nucleotides read TGTGCCAGCAGTCAGGGTTCTGGGGCCAACGTCCTGACTTTC.

The sample holds a few counts of this clone. The chain's CDR3 is CASSQDRGKYNEQFF. The CDR3 region has the DNA TGTGCCAGCAGCCAGGACAGGGGGAAATACAATGAGCAGTTCTTC. The chain has TRBV5-4 and TRBJ2-1, with TRBD1 matching over 10 bases. From germline, CDR1 is SGHNT and CDR2 YYREEE (reference sequence). Unmatched junction bases numbered 5, after V lost 4 bases and J lost 4 bases. This CDR3 spans 15 amino acids.

This chain uses TRBV6-5 with TRBJ2-5, with 9 bases matching TRBD2. J was trimmed by 2 bases and V by 6 bases; bases with no gene match: 7. The germline CDR1 and CDR2 sequences are MNHEY and SVGAGI. This CDR3 spans 15 amino acids. This CDR3 reads CASSLGLARQETQYF. CDR3 nucleotides: TGTGCCAGCAGCCTTGGACTAGCGAGACAAGAGACCCAGTACTTC.

This clone was recorded a few times. The chain carries TRBV4-3 and TRBJ1-2; D is undetermined. There are 19 residues in the CDR3. Trimming removed 4 bases from V and 6 bases from J, with 30 bases in between. The germline V gene encodes CDR1 LGHNA and CDR2 YSLEER. The CDR3 protein is CASSPSPNQLLSASDGYTF. Written as DNA, the CDR3 is TGCGCCAGCAGCCCAAGCCCGAACCAACTTTTGAGTGCATCTGATGGCTACACCTTC.

This clone has more than one count but fewer than ten. The chain combines TRBV19 with TRBJ2-2, with D possibly being TRBD2 (6 bases). Trimming took off 5 bases at V and 6 bases at J, with 13 bases between the two ends. The CDR3 has 14 residues. Per germline, CDR1 LNHDA and CDR2 SQIVND (reference sequence). The CDR3 coding sequence is TGTGCCAGTAGTCGGGAGTACCGTGCCGGGGAGCTGTTTTTT. It codes for CASSREYRAGELFF.

The table lists this clone with a few counts. This chain joins TRBV29-1 and TRBJ2-1; D possibly corresponds to TRBD2 (5 bases). Looked up from germline, CDR1 is SQVTM and CDR2 is ANQGSEA. CDR3 length equals 14 residues. Between the trimmed V and J ends, which lost 6 bases and 8 bases, there was a span of 20 bases. CDR3 sequence reads: CSVGPSTGSDEQFF. Written as DNA, the CDR3 is TGCAGCGTGGGTCCTAGCACCGGTTCGGATGAGCAGTTCTTC.

The chain combines TRBV2 with TRBJ2-2; the D gene is possibly TRBD2 (5 bases). The germline gives CDR1 SNHLY, CDR2 FYNNEI. Trimming took off 7 bases at V and 0 bases at J, with 9 bases between the two ends. The CDR3 extends over 14 amino acids. CDR3 residues: CASKRTSNTGELFF. For the CDR3, the DNA is TGTGCCAGCAAGAGGACTTCGAACACCGGGGAGCTGTTTTTT.

This clone was picked up a small number of times. This chain connects TRBV18 to TRBJ2-5; tentative D call: TRBD2 (6 bases). Germline CDR1 and CDR2: KGHSH and LQKENI. The length of the CDR3 is 13 residues. Trimming cost V 3 bases and J 2 bases, with 7 bases left between them. The CDR3 DNA reads TGTGCCAGCTCACCGGGACTGCAAGAGACCCAGTACTTC. Its translation is CASSPGLQETQYF.

The chain combines TRBV14 with TRBJ2-5; D not certain. CDR1 SGHDN and CDR2 FVKESK come from the germline V gene. V was shortened by 4 bases and J by 7 bases, with 10 bases between the two germline ends. This CDR3 contains 12 residues. The CDR3 loop reads CASSPSQVTQYF. The DNA of the CDR3 is TGTGCCAGCAGCCCATCCCAGGTGACCCAGTACTTC.

The chain is built from TRBV9 and TRBJ2-1; 9 bases are shared with TRBD2. The CDR3 covers 14 residues. V lost 0 bases to trimming and J lost 5 bases; unmatched junction nucleotides: 0. The germline V gene encodes CDR1 SGDLS and CDR2 YYNGEE. CDR3 DNA: TGTGCCAGCAGCGTAGCTAGCGGGAACAATGAGCAGTTCTTC. Its protein product is CASSVASGNNEQFF.

J is TRBJ1-2 and V is TRBV9; D not resolved. The CDR3 has 11 amino acids. From germline, CDR1 is SGDLS and CDR2 YYNGEE. The V end lost 4 bases, the J end lost 3 bases, and 4 bases lay between the germline ends. The CDR3 DNA sequence: TGTGCCAGCAGCAGAGACTATGGCTACACCTTC. Its translation: CASSRDYGYTF.

The chain carries TRBV5-1 and TRBJ1-5, with 9 bases aligning to TRBD1. The CDR3 loop spans 17 amino acids. The germline CDR1 and CDR2 sequences are SGHRS and YFSETQ. V shed 1 base and J 5 bases; nucleotides not matched to a gene: 10. CDR3 bases: TGCGCCAGCAGCTTGAATCCCCCGGGACAGGGATATCAGCCCCAGCATTTT. This translates into CASSLNPPGQGYQPQHF.

The chain uses TRBV2 and TRBJ2-2; a possible D gene is TRBD1 (6 bases). This CDR3 contains 15 residues. The V gene's germline CDR1 is SNHLY and CDR2 FYNNEI. Trimming removed 6 bases at V and 1 base at J, with 12 bases between. The DNA for the CDR3 is TGTGCCAGCAGAAAAGAACAGGGGAACACCGGGGAGCTGTTTTTT. It codes for CASRKEQGNTGELFF.

The genes are TRBV6-6 and TRBJ1-5; no firm D call. V lost 9 bases and J 6 bases, leaving 18 bases between the germline ends. The CDR3 extends over 14 amino acids. Germline CDR1 reads MNHNY; CDR2 reads SVGAGI (reference sequence). CDR3 nucleotide sequence: TGTGCCAGTTCCGCGGGGTTGGGTATTCAGCCCCAGCATTTT. This sequence encodes CASSAGLGIQPQHF.

This clone turned up a few times. CDR3 residues: CASVPTGLFGGYTF. The CDR3, as DNA: TGTGCCAGCGTTCCTACAGGGTTATTCGGTGGCTACACCTTC. The chain couples TRBV27 to TRBJ1-2; maybe TRBD1 (6 bases). With 8 bases removed from V and 7 bases from J, the gap between germline ends came to 20 bases. Germline values: CDR1 MNHEY, CDR2 SMNVEV (reference sequence). The CDR3 has 14 residues.